A selection of T cell receptor beta chains follows, all from one sample in a study of blood T cells in healthy people across ages. TCRdb ran MiXCR on the 5' RACE reads and lists one entry per CDR3 protein. The sample gives about 1.1 million distinct CDR3 sequences, more than 30% of which show up once; around 13% is in the top ten. The sequencing sample was made of blood. The receptors were sampled from a man younger than 35 in good health. Both conserved end residues are part of each CDR3. A D gene is named only where the DNA matches it firmly. Rows give clone size only sometimes, using once, few, many, or a class for an expanded clone.

TRBV4-2	few	-	TRBJ1-4	CASSTSNPRKLFF	TGTGCCAGCTCCACGAGTAATCCTAGAAAACTGTTTTTT
TRBV12-3/TRBV12-4	-	-	TRBJ2-3	CASRSVRTDTQYF	TGTGCCAGCCGTTCTGTTAGAACAGATACGCAGTATTTT
TRBV15	-	-	TRBJ2-3	CATSIISSGYTDTQYF	TGTGCCACCAGCATAATAAGCTCGGGCTACACAGATACGCAGTATTTT
TRBV6-5	-	-	TRBJ2-5	CASSYLTRETQYF	TGTGCCAGCAGTTACCTCACAAGGGAGACCCAGTACTTC
TRBV20-1	-	-	TRBJ2-1	CSAPVRGGARNEQFF	TGCAGTGCTCCCGTTAGGGGGGGGGCCAGGAATGAGCAGTTCTTC
TRBV3-1	-	-	TRBJ1-2	CASSQKPDRNYGYTF	TGTGCCAGCAGCCAAAAGCCGGACAGAAACTATGGCTACACCTTC
TRBV28	-	TRBD1	TRBJ1-1	CASSSTGVAPRAEAFF	TGTGCCAGCAGTTCGACAGGGGTTGCCCCTCGGGCTGAAGCTTTCTTT
TRBV20-1	-	TRBD1	TRBJ2-5	CSAPGTGGSEQYF	TGCAGTGCTCCCGGGACAGGGGGCAGTGAGCAGTACTTC
TRBV5-1	-	-	TRBJ1-4	CASSLVGGYNEKLFF	TGCGCCAGCAGCTTGGTTGGGGGATACAATGAAAAACTGTTTTTT
TRBV6-2/TRBV6-3	-	TRBD2	TRBJ2-7	CASSYSKGGVAEQYF	TGTGCCAGCAGTTACTCGAAGGGAGGGGTAGCCGAGCAGTACTTC
TRBV6-5	-	TRBD2	TRBJ2-5	CASSTSGGARETQYF	TGTGCCAGCAGTACTAGCGGGGGGGCGCGAGAGACCCAGTACTTC
TRBV6-5	few	-	TRBJ2-1	CASAAASSYNEQFF	TGTGCCAGCGCGGCGGCGAGCTCCTACAATGAGCAGTTCTTC
TRBV12-3/TRBV12-4	-	-	TRBJ1-2	CASSANAGTLGGGYTF	TGTGCCAGCAGTGCTAACGCCGGGACACTTGGTGGTGGCTACACCTTC
TRBV20-1	few	-	TRBJ1-5	CSAAPSDQPQHF	TGCAGTGCTGCCCCCAGTGATCAGCCCCAGCATTTT
TRBV20-1	-	TRBD1	TRBJ1-5	CSAPGYWTGAGDQPQHF	TGCAGTGCTCCCGGTTACTGGACAGGGGCGGGAGATCAGCCCCAGCATTTT
TRBV11-3	-	-	TRBJ1-5	CASSPRPRAEGNQPQHF	TGTGCCAGCAGCCCACGCCCGCGGGCTGAGGGCAATCAGCCCCAGCATTTT
TRBV20-1	-	TRBD2	TRBJ2-3	CSASSSGPDTQYF	TGCAGTGCTTCCTCTAGCGGCCCAGATACGCAGTATTTT
TRBV28	-	-	TRBJ2-1	CASSPSNSYNEQFF	TGTGCCAGCAGCCCCTCGAACTCCTACAATGAGCAGTTCTTC
TRBV30	-	-	TRBJ1-2	CAWNGEHYGYTF	TGTGCCTGGAATGGGGAACACTATGGCTACACCTTC
TRBV20-1	-	-	TRBJ2-3	CSARDVTETDTQYF	TGCAGTGCTAGAGATGTAACAGAAACGGATACGCAGTATTTT
TRBV7-2	few	-	TRBJ1-3	CASSLSSGHSGNTIYF	TGTGCCAGCAGCTTAAGTTCCGGCCACTCTGGAAACACCATATATTTT
TRBV7-2	few	TRBD1	TRBJ1-4	CASSSGQGSLNEKLFF	TGTGCCAGCAGCTCGGGACAGGGGTCCCTTAATGAAAAACTGTTTTTT
TRBV10-3	few	-	TRBJ1-6	CAISDASHNSPLHF	TGTGCCATCAGTGATGCTAGCCATAATTCACCCCTCCACTTT
TRBV25-1	few	-	TRBJ1-2	CASSSRPLDSPYGYTF	TGTGCCAGCAGTTCCCGACCCCTGGACAGCCCCTATGGCTACACCTTC
TRBV7-9	-	-	TRBJ2-1	CASSPVWYNEQFF	TGTGCCAGCAGCCCGGTATGGTACAATGAGCAGTTCTTC
TRBV29-1	-	-	TRBJ1-5	CSVEDRGSQHF	TGCAGCGTTGAAGACAGGGGATCCCAGCATTTT
TRBV20-1	-	-	TRBJ2-2	CSARGLRGAANTGELFF	TGCAGTGCTAGAGGGTTACGGGGGGCCGCGAACACCGGGGAGCTGTTTTTT
TRBV7-2	-	-	TRBJ1-6	CASKLDGNSPLHF	TGTGCCAGTAAGCTAGACGGCAATTCACCCCTCCACTTT
TRBV4-2	once	-	TRBJ2-1	CASSQEWTTNNEQFF	TGTGCCAGCAGCCAAGAGTGGACTACCAACAATGAGCAGTTCTTC
TRBV20-1	-	-	TRBJ2-5	CSASGGQLQETQYF	TGCAGTGCTAGTGGTGGGCAGCTCCAAGAGACCCAGTACTTC
TRBV11-2	-	-	TRBJ2-1	CASSRGAGDNEQFF	TGTGCCAGCAGCCGAGGGGCAGGGGACAATGAGCAGTTCTTC
TRBV2	-	TRBD1	TRBJ1-4	CASSGTGRNEKLFF	TGTGCCAGCAGTGGGACAGGGAGGAACGAAAAACTGTTTTTT
TRBV6-1	once	-	TRBJ1-5	CASSEGTYSNQPQHF	TGTGCCAGCAGTGAAGGGACATATAGCAATCAGCCCCAGCATTTT
TRBV7-2	-	-	TRBJ1-2	CASSQLGGKRYTF	TGTGCCAGCAGCCAATTAGGCGGGAAGCGCTACACCTTC
TRBV12-3/TRBV12-4	-	-	TRBJ1-1	CASRPLGAVTLADTEAFF	TGTGCCAGCAGACCCCTTGGGGCGGTTACTTTGGCGGACACTGAAGCTTTCTTT
TRBV4-3	few	-	TRBJ1-2	CASSRLAGYGYTF	TGCGCCAGCAGCCGACTGGCAGGGTATGGCTACACCTTC
TRBV3-1	few	-	TRBJ2-7	CASSQDMAAYEQYF	TGTGCCAGCAGCCAAGATATGGCGGCCTACGAGCAGTACTTC
TRBV9	few	TRBD1	TRBJ2-1	CASSGQGSHNEQFF	TGTGCCAGCAGCGGACAGGGTTCCCACAATGAGCAGTTCTTC
TRBV9	-	-	TRBJ2-1	CASSPKAFNEQFF	TGTGCCAGCAGCCCCAAGGCCTTCAATGAGCAGTTCTTC
TRBV5-8	few	TRBD1	TRBJ2-7	CASSFNTGTGSYEQYF	TGTGCCAGCAGCTTCAATACCGGGACAGGGTCCTACGAGCAGTACTTC